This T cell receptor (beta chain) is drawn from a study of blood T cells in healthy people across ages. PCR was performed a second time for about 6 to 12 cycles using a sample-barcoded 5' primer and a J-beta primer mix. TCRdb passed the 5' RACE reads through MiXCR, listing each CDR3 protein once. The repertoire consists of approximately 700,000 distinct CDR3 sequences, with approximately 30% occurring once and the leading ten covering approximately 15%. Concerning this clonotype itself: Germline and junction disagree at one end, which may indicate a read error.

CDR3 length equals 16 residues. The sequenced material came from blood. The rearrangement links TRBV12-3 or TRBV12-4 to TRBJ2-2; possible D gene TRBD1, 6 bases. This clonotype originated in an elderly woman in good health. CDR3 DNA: TGTGCCGGCAGTTTATCCCCAACAGGGTTATCCGGGGAGCTGTTTTTT. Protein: CAGSLSPTGLSGELFF.